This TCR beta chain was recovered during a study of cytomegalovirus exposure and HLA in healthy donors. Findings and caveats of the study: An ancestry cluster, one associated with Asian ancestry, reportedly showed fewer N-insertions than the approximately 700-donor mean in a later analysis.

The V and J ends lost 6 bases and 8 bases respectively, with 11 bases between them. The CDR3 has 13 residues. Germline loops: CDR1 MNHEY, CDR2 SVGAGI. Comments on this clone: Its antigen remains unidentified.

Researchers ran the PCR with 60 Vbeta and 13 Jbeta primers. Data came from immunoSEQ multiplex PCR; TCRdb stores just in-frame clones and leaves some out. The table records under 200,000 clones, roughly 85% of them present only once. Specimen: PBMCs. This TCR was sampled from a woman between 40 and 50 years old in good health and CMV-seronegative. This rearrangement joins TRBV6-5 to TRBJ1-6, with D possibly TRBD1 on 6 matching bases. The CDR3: CASRGTRDSPLHF. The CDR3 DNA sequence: TGTGCCAGCAGGGGGACAAGGGATTCACCCCTCCACTTT.